Shown below are 12 T cell receptor beta chains from a single sample sequenced in a study of blood T cell repertoires in COVID-19. Using immunoSEQ multiplex PCR, the repertoire was profiled, and TCRdb retains in-frame clones only, with some absent. Found here are a few hundred thousand clones, nearly 90% of them singletons; the top ten hold approximately 4.3%. Input material: PBMCs or T cells enriched from blood (not recorded which). The receptors stem from a woman aged 18-30 years with acute COVID-19.

The chain recombines TRBV5-6 with TRBJ2-1; unclear D gene. The CDR3 loop spans 13 amino acids. Between the trimmed V and J ends, which lost 0 bases and 6 bases, there was a span of 7 bases. CDR1 and CDR2 (germline): SGHDT, YYEEEE. The CDR3: CASSLGRINEQFF. The CDR3 coding sequence is TGTGCCAGCAGCTTGGGCAGGATCAATGAGCAGTTCTTC.

This rearrangement joins TRBV14 to TRBJ2-7; D might be TRBD1 (6 bases). Trimming took off 4 bases at V and 3 bases at J, with 13 bases between the two ends. This CDR3 has 14 residues. CDR1 is SGHDN and CDR2 is FVKESK in the germline V gene. CDR3 nucleotide sequence: TGTGCCAGCAGCCGCCGGGACACCTACTACGAGCAGTACTTC. Protein: CASSRRDTYYEQYF.

This chain joins TRBV9 and TRBJ2-7; D possibly corresponds to TRBD1 (6 bases). The CDR3 has 16 residues. Trimming stripped 1 base from V and 4 bases from J, with 18 bases between. CDR1 is SGDLS, CDR2 YYNGEE, per germline. CDR3 residues: CASSVSTSGALYEQYF. The CDR3 DNA reads TGTGCCAGCAGCGTATCAACCTCAGGGGCCCTTTACGAGCAGTACTTC.

This rearrangement joins TRBV19 to TRBJ2-7; no firm D call. Germline CDR1 and CDR2: LNHDA and SQIVND (reference sequence). This CDR3 has 15 amino acids. The germline V and J ends were trimmed by 5 bases and 2 bases, with 16 bases remaining between them. The CDR3 is CASSPPVGPPYEQYF. In DNA form, the CDR3 reads TGTGCCAGTAGTCCCCCGGTTGGTCCCCCCTACGAGCAGTACTTC.

The gene calls are TRBV5-6 and TRBJ1-6; TRBD1 matches at 7 bases. The V gene's germline CDR1 is SGHDT and CDR2 YYEEEE. The junction had 8 bases not matched to a gene; V was cut back by 0 bases and J by 8 bases. The length of the CDR3 is 16 residues. CDR3 nucleotide sequence: TGTGCCAGCAGCTTGGTGGGACGACAGGGAGATTCACCCCTCCACTTT. Amino acids: CASSLVGRQGDSPLHF.

The genes are TRBV2 and TRBJ2-7, with D possibly matching TRBD2 (6 bases). With 7 bases removed from V and 7 bases from J, the gap between germline ends came to 23 bases. The CDR3 loop spans 15 amino acids. Looked up from germline, CDR1 is SNHLY and CDR2 is FYNNEI. For the CDR3, the DNA is TGTGCCAGCAACCGACTAGTTCCCGGGCTTCAGGAGCAGTACTTC. Translated, it gives CASNRLVPGLQEQYF.

The chain has TRBV28 and TRBJ2-1, with a possible D match to TRBD2 (6 bases). Germline V lookup: CDR1 MDHEN, CDR2 SYDVKM. Trimming stripped 8 bases from V and 5 bases from J, with 13 bases between. The CDR3 consists of 13 residues. CDR3 sequence: CASAEGQDNEQFF. DNA of the CDR3: TGTGCCAGCGCGGAGGGGCAGGACAATGAGCAGTTCTTC. Looking up the rest from reference TRBV28 and TRBJ2-1 gives the full variable domain: DVKVTQSSRYLVKRTGEKVFLECVQDMDHENMFWYRQDPGLGLRLIYFSYDVKMKEKGDIPEGYSVSREKKERFSLILESASTNQTSMYLCASAEGQDNEQFFGPGTRLTVL.

This rearrangement joins TRBV9 to TRBJ1-2, with 7 bases that match TRBD1. The trim removed 4 bases at V and 8 bases at J, leaving 8 bases unmatched. CDR1 and CDR2 from the germline V gene are SGDLS and YYNGEE. This CDR3 region has 13 residues. CDR3 protein: CASSLTGFKGYTF. The CDR3 DNA follows: TGTGCCAGCAGCCTGACAGGGTTTAAGGGCTACACCTTC.

This chain joins TRBV28 and TRBJ2-1, with 9 bases matching TRBD1. Looked up from germline, CDR1 is MDHEN and CDR2 is SYDVKM. V shed 2 bases and J 5 bases; nucleotides not matched to a gene: 1. There are 14 residues in the CDR3. CDR3 residues: CASSLDRGNNEQFF. In nucleotides, the CDR3 is TGTGCCAGCAGTTTAGACAGGGGGAACAATGAGCAGTTCTTC.

The chain links TRBV28 to TRBJ2-1, with TRBD2 matching 9 bases. After removal of 11 bases from V and 7 bases from J, the junction contained 9 bases not matched to a gene. Per the germline V gene, CDR1 is MDHEN and CDR2 is SYDVKM. The CDR3 contains 13 residues. The CDR3 coding sequence is TGTGCCCTCCAGCCTAGCGGGACAAATGAGCAGTTCTTC. Encoded protein: CALQPSGTNEQFF. Drawing the rest from reference TRBV28 and TRBJ2-1, the complete variable domain is DVKVTQSSRYLVKRTGEKVFLECVQDMDHENMFWYRQDPGLGLRLIYFSYDVKMKEKGDIPEGYSVSREKKERFSLILESASTNQTSMYLCALQPSGTNEQFFGPGTRLTVL.

The J gene is TRBJ2-1, the V gene TRBV28, with D perhaps TRBD1 (6 bases). V was shortened by 3 bases and J by 6 bases, with 9 bases between the two germline ends. Germline lookup yields CDR1 MDHEN and CDR2 SYDVKM. CDR3 length: 13 amino acids. For the CDR3, the DNA is TGTGCCAGCAGTTTCGACAGGCCCAATGAGCAGTTCTTC. It translates to CASSFDRPNEQFF. Variable domain in full (rest from reference TRBV28 and TRBJ2-1): DVKVTQSSRYLVKRTGEKVFLECVQDMDHENMFWYRQDPGLGLRLIYFSYDVKMKEKGDIPEGYSVSREKKERFSLILESASTNQTSMYLCASSFDRPNEQFFGPGTRLTVL.

This clone was counted only a few times. The chain couples TRBV6-1 to TRBJ2-3; 7 nucleotides agree with TRBD2. V lost 4 bases and J lost 3; bases outside the gene matches: 10. The CDR3 extends over 16 amino acids. Germline V CDR1 and CDR2: MNHNS, SASEGT. The CDR3 sequence: CASSVLAGDRTDTQYF. Here the CDR3 DNA reads TGTGCCAGCAGTGTTCTGGCGGGAGATCGGACAGATACGCAGTATTTT.